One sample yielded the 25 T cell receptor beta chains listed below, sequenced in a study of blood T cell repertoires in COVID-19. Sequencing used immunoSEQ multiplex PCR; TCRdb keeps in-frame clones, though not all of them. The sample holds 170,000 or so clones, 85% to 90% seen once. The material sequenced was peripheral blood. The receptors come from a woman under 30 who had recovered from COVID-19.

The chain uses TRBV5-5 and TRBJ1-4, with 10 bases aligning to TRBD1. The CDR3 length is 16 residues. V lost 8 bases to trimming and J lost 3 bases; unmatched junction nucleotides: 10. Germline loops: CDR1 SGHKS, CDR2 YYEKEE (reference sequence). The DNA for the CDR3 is TGTGCCAGTCGAAAGGGGGACAGGGGAGCTAATGAAAAACTGTTTTTT. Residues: CASRKGDRGANEKLFF.

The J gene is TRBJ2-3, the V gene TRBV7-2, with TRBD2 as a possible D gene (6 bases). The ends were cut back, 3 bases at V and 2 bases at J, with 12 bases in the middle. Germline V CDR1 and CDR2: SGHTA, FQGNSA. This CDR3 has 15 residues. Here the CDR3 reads CASSFGGINTDTQYF. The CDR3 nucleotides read TGTGCCAGCAGCTTTGGGGGGATCAACACAGATACGCAGTATTTT.

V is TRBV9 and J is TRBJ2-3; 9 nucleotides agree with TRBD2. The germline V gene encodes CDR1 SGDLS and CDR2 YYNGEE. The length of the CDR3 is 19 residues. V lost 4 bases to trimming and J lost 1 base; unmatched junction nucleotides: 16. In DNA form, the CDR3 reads TGTGCCAGCAGCACCCTCAGGGCTAGCGGGAAAATGGGCACAGATACGCAGTATTTT. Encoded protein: CASSTLRASGKMGTDTQYF.

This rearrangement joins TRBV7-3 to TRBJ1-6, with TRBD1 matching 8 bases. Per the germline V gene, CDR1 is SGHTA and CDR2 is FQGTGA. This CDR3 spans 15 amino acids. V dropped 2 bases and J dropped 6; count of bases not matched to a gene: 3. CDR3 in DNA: TGTGCCAGCAGCTTAGAAGGACAGGGTAATTCACCCCTCCACTTT. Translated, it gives CASSLEGQGNSPLHF.

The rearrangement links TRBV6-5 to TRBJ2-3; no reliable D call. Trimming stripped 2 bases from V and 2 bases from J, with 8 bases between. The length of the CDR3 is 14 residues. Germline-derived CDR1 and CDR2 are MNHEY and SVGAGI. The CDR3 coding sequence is TGTGCCAGCAGTTACGGCCAGTACACAGATACGCAGTATTTT. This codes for CASSYGQYTDTQYF.

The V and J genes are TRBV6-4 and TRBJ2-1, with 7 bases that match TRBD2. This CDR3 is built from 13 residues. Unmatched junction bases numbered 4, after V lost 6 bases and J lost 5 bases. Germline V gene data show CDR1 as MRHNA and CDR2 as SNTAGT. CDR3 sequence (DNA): TGTGCCAGCAGCGGGACTAACAACAATGAGCAGTTCTTC. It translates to CASSGTNNNEQFF.

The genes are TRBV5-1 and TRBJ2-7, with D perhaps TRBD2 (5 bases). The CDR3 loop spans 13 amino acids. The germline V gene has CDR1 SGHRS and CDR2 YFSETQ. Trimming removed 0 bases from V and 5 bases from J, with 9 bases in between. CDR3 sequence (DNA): TGCGCCAGCAGCTTGGATGCGGGCCACGAGCAGTACGTC. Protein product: CASSLDAGHEQYV.

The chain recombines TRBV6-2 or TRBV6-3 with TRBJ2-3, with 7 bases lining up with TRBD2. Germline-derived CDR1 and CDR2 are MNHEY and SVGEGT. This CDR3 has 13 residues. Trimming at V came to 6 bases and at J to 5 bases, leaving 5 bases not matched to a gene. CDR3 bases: TGTGCCAGCAGCGGGGGGACTTTAGATACGCAGTATTTT. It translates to CASSGGTLDTQYF.

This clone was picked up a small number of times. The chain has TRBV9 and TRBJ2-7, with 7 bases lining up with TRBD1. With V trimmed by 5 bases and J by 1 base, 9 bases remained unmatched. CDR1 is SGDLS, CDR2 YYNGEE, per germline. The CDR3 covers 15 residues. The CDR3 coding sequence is TGTGCCAGCAGAGGGACAGTCGGTAAGTCCTACGAGCAGTACGTC. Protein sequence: CASRGTVGKSYEQYV.

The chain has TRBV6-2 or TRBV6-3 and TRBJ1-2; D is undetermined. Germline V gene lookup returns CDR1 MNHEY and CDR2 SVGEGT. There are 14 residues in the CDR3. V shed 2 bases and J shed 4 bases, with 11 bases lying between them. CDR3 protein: CASSYVAGSYGYTF. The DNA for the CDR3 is TGTGCCAGCAGTTACGTGGCGGGGAGCTATGGCTACACCTTC.

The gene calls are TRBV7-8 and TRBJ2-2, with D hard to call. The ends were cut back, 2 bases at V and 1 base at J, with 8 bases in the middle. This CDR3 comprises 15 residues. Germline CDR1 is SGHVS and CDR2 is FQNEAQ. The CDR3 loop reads CASSLIRGNTGELFF. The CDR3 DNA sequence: TGTGCCAGCAGCTTAATACGCGGGAACACCGGGGAGCTGTTTTTT.

DNA for the CDR3: TGTGCCAGCAGTACTCCTGCAGGGAACACTGAAGCTTTCTTT. Amino acid sequence: CASSTPAGNTEAFF. The chain recombines TRBV6-5 with TRBJ1-1; no firm D call. Germline loops: CDR1 MNHEY, CDR2 SVGAGI. Trimming took off 5 bases at V and 1 base at J, with 11 bases between the two ends. This CDR3 is 14 amino acids long.

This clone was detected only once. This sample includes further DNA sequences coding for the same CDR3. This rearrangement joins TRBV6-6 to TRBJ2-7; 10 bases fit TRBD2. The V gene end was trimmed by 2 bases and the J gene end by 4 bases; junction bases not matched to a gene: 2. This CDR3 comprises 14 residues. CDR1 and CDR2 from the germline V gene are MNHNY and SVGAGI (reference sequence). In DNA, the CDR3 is TGTGCCAGCAGTTACCTAGCGGGGGAATACGAGCAGTACTTC. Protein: CASSYLAGEYEQYF.

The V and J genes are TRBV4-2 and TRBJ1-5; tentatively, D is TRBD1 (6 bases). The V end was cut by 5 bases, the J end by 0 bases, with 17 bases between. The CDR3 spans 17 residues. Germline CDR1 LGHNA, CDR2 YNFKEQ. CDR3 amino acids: CASSDTGFSGSNQPQHF. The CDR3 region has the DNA TGTGCCAGCAGCGACACAGGGTTTTCGGGTAGCAATCAGCCCCAGCATTTT.

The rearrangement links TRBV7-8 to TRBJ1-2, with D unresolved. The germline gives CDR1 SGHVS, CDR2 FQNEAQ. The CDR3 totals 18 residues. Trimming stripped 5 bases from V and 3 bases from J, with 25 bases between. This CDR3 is CASSPHIFELQRYYGYTF. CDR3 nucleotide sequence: TGTGCCAGCAGCCCACACATTTTTGAATTGCAGCGGTACTATGGCTACACCTTC. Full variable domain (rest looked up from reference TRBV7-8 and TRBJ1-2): GAGVSQSPRYKVAKRGQDVALRCDPISGHVSLFWYQQALGQGPEFLTYFQNEAQLDKSGLPSDRFFAERPEGSVSTLKIQRTQQEDSAVYLCASSPHIFELQRYYGYTFGSGTRLTVV.

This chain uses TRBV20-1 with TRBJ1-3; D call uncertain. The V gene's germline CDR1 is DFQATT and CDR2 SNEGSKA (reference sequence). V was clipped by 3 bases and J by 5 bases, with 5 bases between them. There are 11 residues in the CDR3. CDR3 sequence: CSASGRNTIYF. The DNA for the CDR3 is TGCAGTGCTAGCGGGAGAAACACCATATATTTT.

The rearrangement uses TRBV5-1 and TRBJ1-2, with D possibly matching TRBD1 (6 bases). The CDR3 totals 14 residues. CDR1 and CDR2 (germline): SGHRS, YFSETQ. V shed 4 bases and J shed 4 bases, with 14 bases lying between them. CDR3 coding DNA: TGCGCCAGCAGCCCCAGGGGCCCGGGCTATGGCTACACCTTC. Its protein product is CASSPRGPGYGYTF. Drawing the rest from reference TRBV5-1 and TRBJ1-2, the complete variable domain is KAGVTQTPRYLIKTRGQQVTLSCSPISGHRSVSWYQQTPGQGLQFLFEYFSETQRNKGNFPGRFSGRQFSNSRSEMNVSTLELGDSALYLCASSPRGPGYGYTFGSGTRLTVV.

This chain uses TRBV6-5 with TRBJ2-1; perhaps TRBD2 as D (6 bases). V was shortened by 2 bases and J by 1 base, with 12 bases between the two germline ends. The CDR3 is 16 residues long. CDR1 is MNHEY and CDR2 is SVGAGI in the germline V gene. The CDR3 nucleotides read TGTGCCAGCAGTTACGAGCGGGCGGAATCCTACAATGAGCAGTTCTTC. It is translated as CASSYERAESYNEQFF.

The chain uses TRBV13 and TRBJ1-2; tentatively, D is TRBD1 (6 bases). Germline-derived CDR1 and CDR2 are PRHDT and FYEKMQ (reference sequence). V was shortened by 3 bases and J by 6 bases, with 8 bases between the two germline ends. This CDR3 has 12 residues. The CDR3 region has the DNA TGTGCCAGCAGCTTGCACAGGGATGGCTACACCTTC. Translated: CASSLHRDGYTF.

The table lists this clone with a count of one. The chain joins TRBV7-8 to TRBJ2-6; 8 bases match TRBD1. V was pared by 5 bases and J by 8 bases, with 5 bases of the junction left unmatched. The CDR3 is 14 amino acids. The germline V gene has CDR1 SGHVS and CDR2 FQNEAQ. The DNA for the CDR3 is TGTGCCAGCAGCCCAGGACAGGGAACCAACGTCCTGACTTTC. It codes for CASSPGQGTNVLTF. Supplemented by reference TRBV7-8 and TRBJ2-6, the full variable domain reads GAGVSQSPRYKVAKRGQDVALRCDPISGHVSLFWYQQALGQGPEFLTYFQNEAQLDKSGLPSDRFFAERPEGSVSTLKIQRTQQEDSAVYLCASSPGQGTNVLTFGAGSRLTVL.

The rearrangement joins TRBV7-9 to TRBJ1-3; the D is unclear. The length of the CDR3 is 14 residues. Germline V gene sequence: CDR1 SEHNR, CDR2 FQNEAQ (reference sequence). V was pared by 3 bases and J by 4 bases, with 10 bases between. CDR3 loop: CASSFGEAGNTIYF. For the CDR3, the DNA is TGTGCCAGCAGCTTCGGGGAGGCGGGAAACACCATATATTTT.

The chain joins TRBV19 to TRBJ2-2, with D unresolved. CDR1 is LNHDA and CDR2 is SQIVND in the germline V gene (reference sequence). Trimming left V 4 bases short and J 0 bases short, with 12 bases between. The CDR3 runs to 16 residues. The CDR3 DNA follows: TGTGCCAGTAGTAGGGCCCGGTTACCGAACACCGGGGAGCTGTTTTTT. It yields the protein CASSRARLPNTGELFF.

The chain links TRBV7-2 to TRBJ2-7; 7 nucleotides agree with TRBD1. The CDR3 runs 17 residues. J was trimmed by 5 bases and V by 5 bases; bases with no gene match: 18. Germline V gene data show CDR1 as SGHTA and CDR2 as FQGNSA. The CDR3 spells CASSAPRGRGRVDEQYF. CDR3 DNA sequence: TGTGCCAGCAGCGCCCCCCGCGGAAGGGGGCGCGTCGACGAGCAGTACTTC.

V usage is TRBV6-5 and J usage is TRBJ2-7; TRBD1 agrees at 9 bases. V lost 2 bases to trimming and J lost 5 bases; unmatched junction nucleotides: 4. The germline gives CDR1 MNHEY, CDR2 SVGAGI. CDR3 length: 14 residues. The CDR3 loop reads CASSYGGTGHEQYF. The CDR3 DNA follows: TGTGCCAGCAGTTACGGCGGGACAGGGCACGAGCAGTACTTC.

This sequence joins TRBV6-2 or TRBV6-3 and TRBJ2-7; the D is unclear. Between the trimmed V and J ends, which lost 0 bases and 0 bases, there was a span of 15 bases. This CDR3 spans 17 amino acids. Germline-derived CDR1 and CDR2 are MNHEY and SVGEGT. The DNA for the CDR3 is TGTGCCAGCAGTTACTCGAGGCGAAATCCCTACTCCTACGAGCAGTACTTC. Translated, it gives CASSYSRRNPYSYEQYF.